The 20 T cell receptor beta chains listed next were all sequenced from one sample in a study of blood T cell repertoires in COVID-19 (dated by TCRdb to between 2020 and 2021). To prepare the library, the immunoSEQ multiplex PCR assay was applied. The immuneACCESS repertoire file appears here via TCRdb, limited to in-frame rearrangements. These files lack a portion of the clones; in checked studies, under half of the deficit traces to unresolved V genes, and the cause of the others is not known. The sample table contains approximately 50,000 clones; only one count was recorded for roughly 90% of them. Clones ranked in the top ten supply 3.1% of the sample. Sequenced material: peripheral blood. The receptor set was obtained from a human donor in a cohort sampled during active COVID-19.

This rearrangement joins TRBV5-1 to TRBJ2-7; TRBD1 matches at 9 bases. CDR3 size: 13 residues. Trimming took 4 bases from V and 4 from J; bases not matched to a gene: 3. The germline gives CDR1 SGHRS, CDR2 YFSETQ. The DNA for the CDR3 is TGCGCCAGCAGCAACGGACAGGGGTACGAGCAGTACGTC. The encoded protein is CASSNGQGYEQYV.

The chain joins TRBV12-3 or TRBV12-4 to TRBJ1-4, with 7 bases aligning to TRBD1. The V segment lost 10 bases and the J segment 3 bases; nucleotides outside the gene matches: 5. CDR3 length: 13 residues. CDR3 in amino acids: CATGGTANEKLFF. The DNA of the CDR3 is TGTGCCACGGGGGGGACAGCTAATGAAAAACTGTTTTTT.

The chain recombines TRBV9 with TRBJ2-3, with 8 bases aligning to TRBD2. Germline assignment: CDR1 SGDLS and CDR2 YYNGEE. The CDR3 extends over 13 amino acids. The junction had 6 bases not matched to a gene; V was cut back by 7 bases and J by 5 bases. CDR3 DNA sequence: TGTGCCAGCGGGCCGGGAGGGGGAGATACGCAGTATTTT. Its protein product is CASGPGGGDTQYF.

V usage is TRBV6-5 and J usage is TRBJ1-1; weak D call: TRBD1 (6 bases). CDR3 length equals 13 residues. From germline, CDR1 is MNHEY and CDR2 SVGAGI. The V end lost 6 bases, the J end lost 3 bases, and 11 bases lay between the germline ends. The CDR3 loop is CASSGGQHTEAFF. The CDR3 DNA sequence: TGTGCCAGCAGCGGCGGACAGCACACTGAAGCTTTCTTT.

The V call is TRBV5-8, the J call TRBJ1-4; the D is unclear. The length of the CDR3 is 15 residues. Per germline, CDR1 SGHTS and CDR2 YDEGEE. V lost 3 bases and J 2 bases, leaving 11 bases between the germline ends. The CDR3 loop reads CASSSEGATNEKLFF. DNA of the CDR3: TGTGCCAGCAGCTCAGAGGGTGCGACTAATGAAAAACTGTTTTTT.

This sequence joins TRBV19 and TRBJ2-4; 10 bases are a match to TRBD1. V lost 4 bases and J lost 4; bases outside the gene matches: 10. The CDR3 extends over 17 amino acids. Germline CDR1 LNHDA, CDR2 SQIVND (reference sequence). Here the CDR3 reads CASSRSGQGNWKNIQYF. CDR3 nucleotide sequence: TGTGCCAGTAGTAGGTCGGGACAGGGGAATTGGAAAAACATTCAGTACTTC.

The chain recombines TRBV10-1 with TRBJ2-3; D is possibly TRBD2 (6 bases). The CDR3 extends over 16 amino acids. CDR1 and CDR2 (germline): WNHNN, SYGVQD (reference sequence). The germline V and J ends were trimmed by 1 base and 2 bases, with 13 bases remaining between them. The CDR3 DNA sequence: TGCGCCAGCAGTGAGTTGGAGGGCCTTGCCACAGATACGCAGTATTTT. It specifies CASSELEGLATDTQYF.

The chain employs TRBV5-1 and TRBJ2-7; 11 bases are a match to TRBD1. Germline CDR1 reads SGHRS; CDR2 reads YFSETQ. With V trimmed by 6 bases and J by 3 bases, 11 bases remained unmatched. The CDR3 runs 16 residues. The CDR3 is CASTRTGDRGFYEQYF. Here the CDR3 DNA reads TGCGCCAGCACCCGAACGGGGGACAGGGGGTTCTACGAGCAGTACTTC.

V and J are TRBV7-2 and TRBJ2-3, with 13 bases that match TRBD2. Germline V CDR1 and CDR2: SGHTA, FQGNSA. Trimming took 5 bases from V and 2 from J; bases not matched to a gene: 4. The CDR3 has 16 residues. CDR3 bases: TGTGCCAGCAGCACGGGACTAGCGGGGCCCACAGATACGCAGTATTTT. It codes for CASSTGLAGPTDTQYF.

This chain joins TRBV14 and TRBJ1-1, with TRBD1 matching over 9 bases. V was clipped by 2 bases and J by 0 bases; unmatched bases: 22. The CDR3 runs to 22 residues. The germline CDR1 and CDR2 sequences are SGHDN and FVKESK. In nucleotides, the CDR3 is TGTGCCAGCAGCCAATCTTTTGCGGGACAGGGAATCCCCATCGGCATGAACACTGAAGCTTTCTTT. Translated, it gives CASSQSFAGQGIPIGMNTEAFF.

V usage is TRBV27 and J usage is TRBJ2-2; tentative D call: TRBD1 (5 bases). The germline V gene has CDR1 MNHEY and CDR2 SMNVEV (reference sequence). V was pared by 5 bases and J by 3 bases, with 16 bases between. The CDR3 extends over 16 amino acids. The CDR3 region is CASSPRQSRDTGELFF. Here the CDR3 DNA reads TGTGCCAGCAGTCCAAGACAGAGTCGGGACACCGGGGAGCTGTTTTTT.

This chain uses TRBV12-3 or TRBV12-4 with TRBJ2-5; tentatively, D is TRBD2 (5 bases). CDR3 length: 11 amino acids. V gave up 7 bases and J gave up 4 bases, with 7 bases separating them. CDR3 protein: CASTAGETQYF. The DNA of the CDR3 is TGTGCCAGCACCGCGGGAGAGACCCAGTACTTC.

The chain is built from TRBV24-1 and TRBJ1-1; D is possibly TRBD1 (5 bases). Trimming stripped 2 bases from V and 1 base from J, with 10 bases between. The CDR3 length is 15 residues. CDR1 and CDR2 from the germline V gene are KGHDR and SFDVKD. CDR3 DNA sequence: TGTGCCACCAGTGATTCTCAGGGTAGGAACACTGAAGCTTTCTTT. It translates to CATSDSQGRNTEAFF.

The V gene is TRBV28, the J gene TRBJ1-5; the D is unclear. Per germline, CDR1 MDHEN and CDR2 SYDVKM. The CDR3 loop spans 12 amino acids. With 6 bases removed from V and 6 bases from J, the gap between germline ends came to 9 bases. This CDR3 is CASRARSQPQHF. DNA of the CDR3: TGTGCCAGCAGGGCAAGGAGTCAGCCCCAGCATTTT.

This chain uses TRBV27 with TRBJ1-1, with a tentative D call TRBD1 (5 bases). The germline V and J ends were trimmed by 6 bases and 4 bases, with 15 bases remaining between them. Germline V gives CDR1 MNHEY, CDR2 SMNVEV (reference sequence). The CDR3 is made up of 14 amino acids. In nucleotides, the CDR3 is TGTGCCAGCAGCCCCTCGGGTAGGGGCACTGAAGCTTTCTTT. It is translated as CASSPSGRGTEAFF.

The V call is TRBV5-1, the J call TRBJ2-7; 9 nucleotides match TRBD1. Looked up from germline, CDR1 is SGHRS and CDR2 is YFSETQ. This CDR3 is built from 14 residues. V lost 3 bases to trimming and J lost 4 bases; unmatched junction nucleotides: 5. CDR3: CASSSGQGGYEQYF. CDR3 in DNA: TGCGCCAGCAGCTCGGGACAGGGAGGGTACGAGCAGTACTTC.

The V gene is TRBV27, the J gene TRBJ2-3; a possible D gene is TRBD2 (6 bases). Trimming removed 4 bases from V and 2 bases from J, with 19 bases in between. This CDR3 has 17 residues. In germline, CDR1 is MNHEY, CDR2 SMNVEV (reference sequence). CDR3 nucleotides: TGTGCCAGCAGTTCCAACCGGGACTTTTTATACACAGATACGCAGTATTTT. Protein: CASSSNRDFLYTDTQYF.

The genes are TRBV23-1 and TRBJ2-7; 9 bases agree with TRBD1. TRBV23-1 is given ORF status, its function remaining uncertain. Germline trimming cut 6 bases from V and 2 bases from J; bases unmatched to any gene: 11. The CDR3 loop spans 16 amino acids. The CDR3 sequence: CASSPGQGPGAYEQYV. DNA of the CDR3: TGCGCCAGCAGCCCGGGACAGGGACCCGGCGCCTACGAGCAGTACGTC.

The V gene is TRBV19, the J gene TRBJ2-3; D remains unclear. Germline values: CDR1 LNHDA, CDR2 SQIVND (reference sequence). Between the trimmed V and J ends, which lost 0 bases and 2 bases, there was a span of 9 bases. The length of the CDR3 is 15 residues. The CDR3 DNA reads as TGTGCCAGTAGTATAGAGGTCACTCCCACAGATACGCAGTATTTT. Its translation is CASSIEVTPTDTQYF.

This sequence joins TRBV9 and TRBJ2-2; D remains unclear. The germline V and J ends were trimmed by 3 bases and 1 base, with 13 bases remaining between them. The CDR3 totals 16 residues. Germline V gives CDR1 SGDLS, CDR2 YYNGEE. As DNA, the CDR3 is TGTGCCAGCAGCGCCACCACAGTGGGGAACACCGGGGAGCTGTTTTTT. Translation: CASSATTVGNTGELFF.